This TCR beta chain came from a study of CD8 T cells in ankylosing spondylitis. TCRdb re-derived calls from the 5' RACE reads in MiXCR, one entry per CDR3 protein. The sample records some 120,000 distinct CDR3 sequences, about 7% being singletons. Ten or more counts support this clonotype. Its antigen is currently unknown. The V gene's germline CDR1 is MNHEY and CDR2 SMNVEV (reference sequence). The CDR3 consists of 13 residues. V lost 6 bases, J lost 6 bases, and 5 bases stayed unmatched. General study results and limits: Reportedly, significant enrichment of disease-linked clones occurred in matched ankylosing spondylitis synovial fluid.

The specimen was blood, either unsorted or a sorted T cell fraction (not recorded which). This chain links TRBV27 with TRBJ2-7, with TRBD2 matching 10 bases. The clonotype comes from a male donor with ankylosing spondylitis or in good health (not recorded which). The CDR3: CASSRLAGGEQYF. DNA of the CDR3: TGTGCCAGCAGCCGACTAGCGGGCGGCGAGCAGTACTTC.